This T cell receptor (beta chain) was captured in a study of blood T cell repertoires in COVID-19. Overall study context: The United States, Italy and Spain supplied acute and convalescent COVID-19 samples.

With respect to this clone: Additional DNA sequences in this sample encode the identical CDR3.

Trimming removed 5 bases from V and 7 bases from J, with 20 bases in between. Per germline, CDR1 SEHNR and CDR2 FQNEAQ (reference sequence). The CDR3 extends over 15 amino acids. Method: immunoSEQ multiplex PCR; TCRdb's copy keeps in-frame clones and lacks some. This table has about 100,000 clones, over 75% appearing once. The chain combines TRBV7-9 with TRBJ1-2, with D tentatively TRBD1 (6 bases). Source material: peripheral blood. This clonotype was obtained from a human donor in a cohort sampled during active COVID-19. CDR3 sequence (DNA): TGTGCCAGCAGCCTAGTGGCAGGGGTGAAAGGTGGCTACACCTTC. Amino acids: CASSLVAGVKGGYTF.